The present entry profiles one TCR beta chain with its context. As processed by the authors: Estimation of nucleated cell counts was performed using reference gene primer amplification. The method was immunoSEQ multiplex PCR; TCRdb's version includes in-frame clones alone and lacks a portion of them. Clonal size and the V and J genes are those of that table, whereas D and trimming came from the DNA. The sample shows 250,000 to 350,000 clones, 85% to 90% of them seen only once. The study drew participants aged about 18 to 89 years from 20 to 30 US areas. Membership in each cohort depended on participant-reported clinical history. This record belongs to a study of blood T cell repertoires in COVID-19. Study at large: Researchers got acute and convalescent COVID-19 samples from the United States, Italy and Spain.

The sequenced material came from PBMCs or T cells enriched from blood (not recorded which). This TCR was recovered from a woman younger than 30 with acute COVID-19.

The CDR3, as DNA: TGTGCCAGCAGCTTCCAGATTGATTCACCCCTCCACTTT. Its translation is CASSFQIDSPLHF. V is TRBV7-2 and J is TRBJ1-6; D remains unclear. The CDR3 runs 13 residues. The germline gives CDR1 SGHTA, CDR2 FQGNSA. The V gene lost 3 bases and the J gene lost 8 bases, with 8 bases spanning the gap.